What follows are 20 T cell receptor beta chains derived from one specimen sequenced in a study of cytomegalovirus exposure and HLA in healthy donors. It was with 60 Vbeta and 13 Jbeta primers that the PCR ran. Clones were read by immunoSEQ multiplex PCR, and TCRdb kept only the in-frame ones, dropping some. The sample yields 95,000 to 150,000 clones, 75% to 90% seen once. The sample was PBMCs. The receptors here all came from a man in his fifties or sixties in good health and CMV-seronegative.

CDR3 loop: CASSLDRGYGTEAFF. The DNA of the CDR3 is TGTGCCAGCAGTCTGGACAGGGGATACGGAACTGAAGCTTTCTTT. The rearrangement uses TRBV28 and TRBJ1-1, with 9 bases fitting TRBD1. The CDR3 contains 15 residues. J was trimmed by 5 bases and V by 5 bases; bases with no gene match: 9. Germline V gene sequence: CDR1 MDHEN, CDR2 SYDVKM. The entire variable domain, with the rest obtained from reference TRBV28 and TRBJ1-1, is as follows: DVKVTQSSRYLVKRTGEKVFLECVQDMDHENMFWYRQDPGLGLRLIYFSYDVKMKEKGDIPEGYSVSREKKERFSLILESASTNQTSMYLCASSLDRGYGTEAFFGQGTRLTVV.

V gene TRBV5-4 combines with J gene TRBJ2-6; 8 nucleotides line up with TRBD1. The ends lost 0 bases at V and 4 bases at J; junction bases unmatched: 6. Germline CDR1 and CDR2: SGHNT and YYREEE (reference sequence). The CDR3 runs to 17 residues. CDR3 region: CASSLVQGAPGANVLTF. The CDR3 DNA sequence: TGTGCCAGCAGCTTGGTCCAGGGGGCGCCAGGGGCCAACGTCCTGACTTTC.

This sequence joins TRBV5-6 and TRBJ1-1, with TRBD1 identical over 8 bases. Germline-derived CDR1 and CDR2 are SGHDT and YYEEEE. After removal of 4 bases from V and 3 bases from J, the junction contained 5 bases not matched to a gene. CDR3 length equals 14 residues. The CDR3, as DNA: TGTGCCAGCAGCCACGACAGGGGCGACACTGAAGCTTTCTTT. It is translated as CASSHDRGDTEAFF. The complete variable domain, with remaining parts taken from reference TRBV5-6 and TRBJ1-1, reads DAGVTQSPTHLIKTRGQQVTLRCSPKSGHDTVSWYQQALGQGPQFIFQYYEEEERQRGNFPDRFSGHQFPNYSSELNVNALLLGDSALYLCASSHDRGDTEAFFGQGTRLTVV.

The rearrangement links TRBV18 to TRBJ2-6; no clear D. V was pared by 7 bases and J by 1 base, with 2 bases between. Germline V lookup: CDR1 KGHSH, CDR2 LQKENI. The CDR3 contains 12 residues. As DNA, the CDR3 is TGTGCCAGCTTATCTGGGGCCAACGTCCTGACTTTC. Protein product: CASLSGANVLTF.

This chain uses TRBV7-6 with TRBJ2-7; 7 nucleotides line up with TRBD2. In germline, CDR1 is SGHVS, CDR2 FNYEAQ. The CDR3 runs 14 residues. Trimming took 3 bases from V and 2 from J; bases not matched to a gene: 4. For the CDR3, the DNA is TGTGCCAGCAGCTTGGGGGGGACTCCCTACGAGCAGTACTTC. Protein: CASSLGGTPYEQYF. Together with reference TRBV7-6 and TRBJ2-7, the CDR3 gives the full variable domain: GAGVSQSPRYKVTKRGQDVALRCDPISGHVSLYWYRQALGQGPEFLTYFNYEAQQDKSGLPNDRFSAERPEGSISTLTIQRTEQRDSAMYRCASSLGGTPYEQYFGPGTRLTVT.

In DNA form, the CDR3 reads TGTGCCAGCAGCCCCAGCGGGAGTTACACCGGGGAGCTGTTTTTT. Protein sequence: CASSPSGSYTGELFF. The chain couples TRBV7-2 to TRBJ2-2; 8 positions match TRBD2. Germline values: CDR1 SGHTA, CDR2 FQGNSA. The V and J ends lost 5 bases and 3 bases, in that order; junction bases with no gene match: 5. The CDR3 consists of 15 residues.

The V and J genes are TRBV13 and TRBJ2-1; TRBD2 aligns across 13 bases. The germline CDR1 and CDR2 sequences are PRHDT and FYEKMQ (reference sequence). V was pared by 5 bases and J by 5 bases, with 3 bases of the junction left unmatched. There are 15 residues in the CDR3. The CDR3 sequence: CASSPGLAGDNEQFF. Written as DNA, the CDR3 is TGTGCCAGCAGCCCAGGACTAGCGGGAGACAATGAGCAGTTCTTC.

The chain recombines TRBV6-5 with TRBJ1-5; 7 bases line up with TRBD1. The CDR3 spans 15 residues. Germline V gene sequence: CDR1 MNHEY, CDR2 SVGAGI. V shed 6 bases, J shed 1 base, and the junction held 6 bases outside the gene matches. CDR3 residues: CASSPTGWSNQPQHF. CDR3 in DNA: TGTGCCAGCAGCCCGACAGGGTGGAGCAATCAGCCCCAGCATTTT.

The V call is TRBV19, the J call TRBJ2-7, with 8 bases identical to TRBD1. The CDR3 is 12 amino acids. Germline CDR1 is LNHDA and CDR2 is SQIVND (reference sequence). V was clipped by 8 bases and J by 5 bases; unmatched bases: 5. The CDR3 DNA reads as TGTGCCAGTTGGACAGGGCCCGACGAGCAGTACTTC. Translation gives CASWTGPDEQYF.

This chain connects TRBV7-9 to TRBJ2-7; D is perhaps TRBD1 (5 bases). Germline loops: CDR1 SEHNR, CDR2 FQNEAQ (reference sequence). Trimming shortened V by 8 bases and J by 3 bases, and 14 bases separated the two germline ends. The CDR3 length is 13 residues. CDR3 in amino acids: CASCDGARYEQYF. The CDR3 region has the DNA TGTGCCAGCTGCGATGGGGCCCGCTACGAGCAGTACTTC.

This clone was seen just once. The junction and the germline gene differ at one end; a read error may be behind it. Other DNA sequences in this sample translate to the same CDR3. The rearrangement links TRBV6-6 to TRBJ2-7, with D perhaps TRBD1 (5 bases). The CDR3 is made up of 14 amino acids. Germline lookup yields CDR1 MNHNY and CDR2 SVGAGI (reference sequence). CDR3 sequence reads: CASSYVWAGYEQYF. The DNA for the CDR3 is TGCGCCAGCAGTTATGTGTGGGCAGGGTACGAGCAGTACTTC.

This clone was observed a handful of times. The rearrangement uses TRBV7-2 and TRBJ1-1; 7 nucleotides align to TRBD1. J lost 6 bases, V lost 6 bases, and 10 bases had no gene match. The CDR3 contains 14 residues. Germline V gives CDR1 SGHTA, CDR2 FQGNSA. The CDR3 loop is CASSLRGLVSEAFF. CDR3 DNA: TGTGCCAGCAGTCTTAGGGGGCTTGTATCTGAAGCTTTCTTT.

In its sample, this clone was seen a few times. V usage is TRBV5-5 and J usage is TRBJ1-6; tentative D call: TRBD1 (6 bases). The germline V gene encodes CDR1 SGHKS and CDR2 YYEKEE (reference sequence). V gave up 4 bases and J gave up 13 bases, with 15 bases separating them. The CDR3 covers 13 residues. CDR3 sequence (DNA): TGTGCCAGCAGCCTCGGGACAACTTATCCCCTCCACTTT. It specifies CASSLGTTYPLHF. Complete variable domain (other parts from reference TRBV5-5 and TRBJ1-6): DAGVTQSPTHLIKTRGQQVTLRCSPISGHKSVSWYQQVLGQGPQFIFQYYEKEERGRGNFPDRFSARQFPNYSSELNVNALLLGDSALYLCASSLGTTYPLHFGNGTRLTVT.

This chain joins TRBV27 and TRBJ1-4; D is uncertain. V dropped 3 bases and J dropped 0 bases, with 5 bases sitting between them. The CDR3 covers 14 residues. From germline, CDR1 is MNHEY and CDR2 SMNVEV (reference sequence). CDR3 DNA sequence: TGTGCCAGCAGTTTCAGCGCAACTAATGAAAAACTGTTTTTT. It specifies CASSFSATNEKLFF. The full variable domain, in which reference TRBV27 and TRBJ1-4 provide the parts outside the CDR3, is EAQVTQNPRYLITVTGKKLTVTCSQNMNHEYMSWYRQDPGLGLRQIYYSMNVEVTDKGDVPEGYKVSRKEKRNFPLILESPSPNQTSLYFCASSFSATNEKLFFGSGTQLSVL.

The V gene is TRBV19, the J gene TRBJ2-6, with D perhaps matching TRBD1 (6 bases). V was shortened by 10 bases and J by 1 base, with 20 bases between the two germline ends. Germline V gene data show CDR1 as LNHDA and CDR2 as SQIVND (reference sequence). The CDR3 runs 17 residues. CDR3: CATHPRAGESGANVLTF. CDR3 in DNA: TGTGCCACCCACCCCAGGGCAGGGGAATCTGGGGCCAACGTCCTGACTTTC.

V and J are TRBV30 and TRBJ1-1, with D perhaps matching TRBD1 (5 bases). V lost 6 bases to trimming and J lost 3 bases, with 17 bases between them. The CDR3 consists of 14 residues. CDR1 GTSNPN and CDR2 SVGIG come from the germline V gene (reference sequence). CDR3 nucleotides: TGTGCCTGCGCAGGGAGTTGGGGGGACACTGAAGCTTTCTTT. This translates into CACAGSWGDTEAFF.

This chain uses TRBV10-3 with TRBJ1-1; D unclear. V gave up 4 bases and J gave up 5 bases, with 11 bases separating them. Germline-derived CDR1 and CDR2 are ENHRY and SYGVKD. The CDR3 consists of 13 residues. CDR3 region: CAISVGDGTEAFF. As DNA, the CDR3 is TGTGCCATCAGTGTCGGGGATGGGACTGAAGCTTTCTTT.

The chain is built from TRBV25-1 and TRBJ2-2, with 7 bases identical to TRBD1. The CDR3 totals 14 residues. Per germline, CDR1 MGHDK and CDR2 SYGVNS. The ends lost 7 bases at V and 1 base at J; junction bases unmatched: 3. This CDR3 reads CASMGTENTGELFF. CDR3 coding DNA: TGTGCCAGCATGGGGACAGAGAACACCGGGGAGCTGTTTTTT.

The chain is built from TRBV19 and TRBJ1-4; 8 nucleotides align to TRBD1. CDR3 length: 13 amino acids. J gave up 6 bases and V 3 bases, and 0 bases lay outside the gene matches. CDR1 is LNHDA, CDR2 SQIVND, per germline (reference sequence). CDR3 bases: TGTGCCAGTAGTATGGACAGGGATGAAAAACTGTTTTTT. Translating it yields CASSMDRDEKLFF. Full variable domain (rest looked up from reference TRBV19 and TRBJ1-4): DGGITQSPKYLFRKEGQNVTLSCEQNLNHDAMYWYRQDPGQGLRLIYYSQIVNDFQKGDIAEGYSVSREKKESFPLTVTSAQKNPTAFYLCASSMDRDEKLFFGSGTQLSVL.

This clone has more than one count but fewer than ten. The chain has TRBV7-8 and TRBJ1-2; possible D gene TRBD1, 6 bases. The germline CDR1 and CDR2 sequences are SGHVS and FQNEAQ. CDR3 length: 13 amino acids. The V and J ends lost 5 bases and 8 bases respectively, with 15 bases between them. CDR3 DNA sequence: TGTGCCAGCAGCCGACAGGCCCGGGCAGGCTACACCTTC. Translation: CASSRQARAGYTF.